This TCR beta chain was obtained from a study of T cells in tumors after PD-1 blockade. Broader study findings: Blood contained approximately 43% of the tumor's TCR clonotypes.

TCRdb keeps only in-frame clones here, not all; method: immunoSEQ multiplex PCR. The sample consists of 20,000 to 25,000 clones, 78% of them appearing once. This CDR3 is 15 amino acids long. Trimming at V came to 4 bases and at J to 4 bases, leaving 8 bases not matched to a gene. Looked up from germline, CDR1 is SGHKS and CDR2 is YYEKEE (reference sequence). As regards this clone: Its antigen remains unidentified.

The J gene is TRBJ2-5, the V gene TRBV5-5; 9 bases are shared with TRBD2. The TCR sequence derives from a human donor with basal cell carcinoma. This specimen was PBMCs, taken before anti-PD-1 treatment. The CDR3 DNA follows: TGTGCCAGCAGCCCGCTAGCGGGAAACGGAGAGACCCAGTACTTC. Protein product: CASSPLAGNGETQYF.